This record looks at one T cell receptor (beta chain) sequence and its context. Antigen: not known. One junction end does not reproduce the germline sequence, and a read error may be involved. The data belong to a study of siplizumab effects on memory and regulatory T cells. Study conclusions and caveats: Roughly 80-95% of proliferating CD4+ or CD8+ clones defied assignment to a naive or memory phenotype. It was never confirmed that proliferating Tregs from siplizumab cultures were suppressive. Naive T cell populations appeared to exhibit greater diversity than memory cells and appeared to be major alloresponse contributors.

Roughly 10^5 TCR templates underwent assay in every sample. Some clones are missing from TCRdb's copy, which holds only in-frame ones; the method was immunoSEQ multiplex PCR. This sample carries 100,000 or so clones, about 92% of them seen once, and the ten largest clones take around 0.32%. Per the germline V gene, CDR1 is LNHNV and CDR2 is YYDKDF (reference sequence). The CDR3 consists of 14 residues. The sample consisted of CD4+ T cells sorted from blood. This clonotype was sampled from a human donor in good health. The chain joins TRBV15 to TRBJ1-2; D is undetermined. The CDR3 DNA is TGTGCCACCAGCAGAGGGCGGAAAAACTATGGCTACATCTTC. It codes for CATSRGRKNYGYIF.